Listed below are T cell receptor beta chains from one sample, sequenced in a study of T cell responses to AZD1222 COVID-19 vaccine. Using immunoSEQ multiplex PCR, the repertoire was profiled, and TCRdb retains in-frame clones only, with some absent. The table lists under 200,000 clones, approximately 90% of them singletons, with around 26% in the top ten. Here the sequenced sample was peripheral blood, taken 28 days after the second AZD1222 dose. The source of these receptors is an adult who received the AZD1222 COVID-19 vaccine. CDR3s include the opening cysteine and the closing phenylalanine or tryptophan. D genes are given only for firm matches. Not every row has a clone size; where given, it reads once, few, many or a size class.

>NA|TRBJ2-2|TRBV9|once
TGTGCCAGCAGCGTAGCAGGGGGGGACGGGGAGCTGTTTTTT
CASSVAGGDGELFF
>NA|TRBJ2-2|TRBV9|NA
TGTGCCAGCAGCCCCTATGGGCCGTACACCGGGGAGCTGTTTTTT
CASSPYGPYTGELFF
>NA|TRBJ2-7|TRBV9|NA
TGTGCCAGCAGCGTAGGTAACAGGGCCTACGAGCAGTACTTC
CASSVGNRAYEQYF
>TRBD1|TRBJ2-2|TRBV5-4|NA
TGTGCCAGCAGCTCCGGGACAGACACCGGGGAGCTGTTTTTT
CASSSGTDTGELFF
>NA|TRBJ1-4|TRBV7-2|NA
TGTGCCAGCAGAGAAGGGTTGGGCGGTCGGGGCGAAAAACTGTTTTTT
CASREGLGGRGEKLFF
>NA|TRBJ1-1|TRBV30|NA
TGTGCCTGGACTCCCCCGGGGAGAACTGAAGCTTTCTTT
CAWTPPGRTEAFF
>NA|TRBJ1-2|TRBV6-5|NA
TGTGCCAGCAGCCCAGTTGGGGTGGGGGATGGCTACACCTTC
CASSPVGVGDGYTF
>NA|TRBJ1-1|TRBV18|NA
TGTGCCAGCTTAAGGAGAGAATTGAACACTGAAGCTTTCTTT
CASLRRELNTEAFF
>TRBD1|TRBJ2-3|TRBV5-1|NA
TGCGCCAGCAGCCCGAAGACAGGGGGTATGGGAGATACGCAGTATTTT
CASSPKTGGMGDTQYF
>TRBD1|TRBJ2-1|TRBV5-6|NA
TGTGCCAGCAGCGCCCCGGGACAGGGGCCTTGGGGGATTTACAATGAGCAGTTCTTC
CASSAPGQGPWGIYNEQFF
>NA|TRBJ2-5|TRBV5-1|NA
TGCGCCAGCAGCTTGTCGGGCGCCCCATCAGAGACCCAGTACTTC
CASSLSGAPSETQYF
>NA|TRBJ2-2|TRBV6-4|NA
TGTGCCAGCAGTGACTCAAATTGGGGCGGGGAGCTGTTTTTT
CASSDSNWGGELFF
>NA|TRBJ1-1|TRBV6-5|NA
TGTGCCAGCAGTTATCCTGGACTCGAAGCTTTCTTT
CASSYPGLEAFF
>NA|TRBJ2-2|TRBV5-1|NA
TGCGCCAGCAGCTTTTCGCCCGTCGCAAACACCGGGGAGCTGTTTTTT
CASSFSPVANTGELFF
>NA|TRBJ2-3|TRBV12-3/TRBV12-4|NA
TGTGCCAGCAGTTTAGGAGATACGCAGTATTTT
CASSLGDTQYF
>NA|TRBJ2-7|TRBV6-5|NA
TGTGCCAGCAGTTACCGGATAGGGGGGGTGCACGAGCAGTACTTC
CASSYRIGGVHEQYF
>NA|TRBJ1-2|TRBV7-8|once
TGTGCCAGCAGCTTAGCTGGAGCTAACTATGGCTACACCTTC
CASSLAGANYGYTF
>NA|TRBJ2-3|TRBV9|many
TGTGCCAGCAGCGTAGATCAGGCCCTAACCTCCACAGATACGCAGTATTTT
CASSVDQALTSTDTQYF
>NA|TRBJ2-7|TRBV28|NA
TGTGCCAGCAGTATTTCGGGTGTAGGCTCCTACGAGCAGTACTTC
CASSISGVGSYEQYF
>NA|TRBJ1-5|TRBV2|NA
TGTGCCAGCAGTGGAGAGGGGATTCAGCCCCAGCATTTT
CASSGEGIQPQHF
>NA|TRBJ1-2|TRBV19|NA
TGTGCCAGTAGTATTGGGCAGGTTAACTATGGCTACACCTTC
CASSIGQVNYGYTF
>TRBD1|TRBJ2-3|TRBV6-5|NA
TGTGCCAGCAGGACTTCGACAGGGAACACAGATACGCAGTATTTT
CASRTSTGNTDTQYF
>NA|TRBJ2-5|TRBV7-9|NA
TGTGCCAGCAGCTCGGGACTTAGGGGACCGCAAGAGACCCAGTACTTC
CASSSGLRGPQETQYF
>NA|TRBJ1-1|TRBV5-1|NA
TGCGCCAGCAGCCCGGCGGGGGAGGGGGCTTTCTTT
CASSPAGEGAFF
>TRBD2|TRBJ2-7|TRBV18|NA
TGTGCCAGCTCACCGTCACTAGCGGGCTTATCCTACGAGCAGTACTTC
CASSPSLAGLSYEQYF
>TRBD2|TRBJ2-3|TRBV5-1|NA
TGCGCCAGCAGCTTGGCCGGGACTAGCGGGAGGGCCCTCACAGATACGCAGTATTTT
CASSLAGTSGRALTDTQYF
>TRBD2|TRBJ2-5|TRBV29-1|NA
TGCAGCGTTGAAGGCGGGCGGGAGGGGAGGAAGACCCAGTACTTC
CSVEGGREGRKTQYF
>TRBD1|TRBJ1-6|TRBV7-9|NA
TGTGCCAGCAGCTTATCCGGTGGCAGGGGGAGGGTTAATTCACCCCTCCACTTT
CASSLSGGRGRVNSPLHF
>NA|TRBJ2-7|TRBV12-3/TRBV12-4|NA
TGTGCCAGCAGTTTAAAGCTGGAGCAGTACTTC
CASSLKLEQYF
>TRBD2|TRBJ2-2|TRBV20-1|NA
TGCAGTGCTAGTTCGACTAGCGGGAGTTATACCGGGGAGCTGTTTTTT
CSASSTSGSYTGELFF
>NA|TRBJ2-3|TRBV5-1|NA
TGCGCCAGCAGCTTGGAGGGAGATACGCAGTATTTT
CASSLEGDTQYF
>TRBD1|TRBJ1-5|TRBV5-1|NA
TGCGCCAGCAGCTTACAGGGGAATCGAGACCAGCCCCAGCATTTT
CASSLQGNRDQPQHF
>NA|TRBJ1-5|TRBV18|NA
TGTGCCAGCTCATCCGACGAACAGCCCCAGCATTTT
CASSSDEQPQHF
>NA|TRBJ1-5|TRBV28|few
TGTGCCAGCAGTTTGGGTAGGGACACACGAAATCAGCCCCAGCATTTT
CASSLGRDTRNQPQHF
>TRBD1|TRBJ2-5|TRBV18|NA
TGTGCCAGCTCACCTCAGGGGGCTAGTGAGACCCAGTACTTC
CASSPQGASETQYF
>TRBD1|TRBJ2-3|TRBV7-2|NA
TGTGCCAGCAGCTTGAGGACAGGGGGCGCAACAGATACGCAGTATTTT
CASSLRTGGATDTQYF
>NA|TRBJ1-2|TRBV7-2|few
TGTGCCAGCAGCTTATCAGCTGGGTTCTATGGCTACACCTTC
CASSLSAGFYGYTF
>TRBD2|TRBJ2-1|TRBV30|NA
TGTGCCTGGAGTGTAGGTACGGGGCGGGAGGCAGGGAATGAGCAGTTCTTC
CAWSVGTGREAGNEQFF
>TRBD2|TRBJ2-3|TRBV5-6|NA
TGTGCCAGCAGCTTGGACAGGACTAGCGGGAGAGCGACAGATACGCAGTATTTT
CASSLDRTSGRATDTQYF
>TRBD1|TRBJ2-6|TRBV9|NA
TGTGCCAGCAGCGTAGCTACTGGCAGGGGGCCTGGGGCCAACGTCCTGACTTTC
CASSVATGRGPGANVLTF
>NA|TRBJ2-1|TRBV6-2/TRBV6-3|NA
TGTGCCAGCAGCCCGGGGCTGGGTTGGAATGAGCAGTTCTTC
CASSPGLGWNEQFF
>TRBD1|TRBJ2-1|TRBV7-3|NA
TGTGCCAGCAGCACCCGGGACAGGGCCGGTGAGCAGTTCTTC
CASSTRDRAGEQFF
>TRBD1|TRBJ1-1|TRBV6-5|NA
TGTGCCAGCAGTCGACAGGGTATGGGCACTGAAGCTTTCTTT
CASSRQGMGTEAFF
>NA|TRBJ2-7|TRBV12-3/TRBV12-4|few
TGTGCCAGCTCGAGGGGATCCTACGAGCAGTACTTC
CASSRGSYEQYF
>NA|TRBJ2-3|TRBV20-1|NA
TGCAGTGCTAGTGATCCCGGGGGCAATACAGATACGCAGTATTTT
CSASDPGGNTDTQYF
>NA|TRBJ2-7|TRBV6-5|once
TGTGCCAGCAGATTTGACGGCTCCTACGAGCAGTACTTC
CASRFDGSYEQYF
>NA|TRBJ1-4|TRBV2|NA
TGTGCCAGCAGTGAAGGGGTCAGGATTGTCGGTAATGAAAAACTGTTTTTT
CASSEGVRIVGNEKLFF
>TRBD2|TRBJ2-1|TRBV9|NA
TGTGCCAGCAGCACCCGACTAGCGGGAGATCCCAATGAGCAGTTCTTC
CASSTRLAGDPNEQFF
>TRBD2|TRBJ2-1|TRBV4-3|NA
TGCGCCAGCAGCCCTACAGGGACTAGCGGGCGGAATGAGCAGTTCTTC
CASSPTGTSGRNEQFF
>TRBD2|TRBJ2-7|TRBV18|NA
TGTGCCAGCTCACGTCTAGCGGGAGGGCTGGAGCAGTACTTC
CASSRLAGGLEQYF
>NA|TRBJ2-7|TRBV3-1/TRBV3-2|NA
TGTGCCAGCAGCCAACCGACAACCCCGGGACGGAACTACGAGCAGTACTTC
CASSQPTTPGRNYEQYF
>TRBD1|TRBJ1-5|TRBV18|NA
TGTGCCAGCTCACCCCAGGGGGCCAGCAATCAGCCCCAGCATTTT
CASSPQGASNQPQHF
>NA|TRBJ2-3|TRBV3-1/TRBV3-2|NA
TGTGCCAGCAGCCGAGCTTCTAGCACAGATACGCAGTATTTT
CASSRASSTDTQYF
>TRBD1|TRBJ2-3|TRBV5-1|few
TGCGCCAGCAGCTCGACGACAGGGTTGTTGACAGATACGCAGTATTTT
CASSSTTGLLTDTQYF
>NA|TRBJ1-3|TRBV19|NA
TGTGCCAGTAGTAGTTGGGCTGGGAGCACTGGAAACACCATATATTTT
CASSSWAGSTGNTIYF